The entry below describes one TCR beta chain. Other DNA sequences in the sample encode the same CDR3. The authors distributed each subset's genomic DNA evenly over several immunoSEQ plates. In the study's own analysis: ImmunoSEQ yielded junction-only sequences lacking quality scores, so filtering differed. The protocol was immunoSEQ multiplex PCR, while the TCRdb copy is restricted to in-frame clones and leaves out a portion. That table furnishes V, J and clone size, whereas the DNA furnished D and trimming. Of around 500,000 clones in the sample, around 78% were seen once. The data were obtained in a study of shared clonotypes between healthy human individuals. This CDR3 spans 14 amino acids. Germline V lookup: CDR1 SGHRS, CDR2 YFSETQ. Trimming shortened V by 0 bases and J by 5 bases, and 8 bases separated the two germline ends.

The source is a woman aged 40 to 55 in good health. Some clones in this sample may be carry-over from other donors' samples. The chain uses TRBV5-1 and TRBJ2-2; D is possibly TRBD1 (6 bases). The sample consisted of PBMCs. CDR3 DNA sequence: TGCGCCAGCAGCTTGGGCACAGGGACCGGGGAGCTGTTTTTT. Translation gives CASSLGTGTGELFF. The whole variable domain, remainder taken from reference TRBV5-1 and TRBJ2-2, is KAGVTQTPRYLIKTRGQQVTLSCSPISGHRSVSWYQQTPGQGLQFLFEYFSETQRNKGNFPGRFSGRQFSNSRSEMNVSTLELGDSALYLCASSLGTGTGELFFGEGSRLTVL.